One sample yielded the 3 T cell receptor beta chains listed below, sequenced in a study of post-analysis software for immune sequencing data. Study results and limitations: The five TRBV segments detected at higher frequency in patients than in controls included TRBV5-6, TRBV5-1 and TRBV20-1.

These receptors' targets are unknown. Tagging with unique molecular identifiers was a feature of the TCR beta cDNA libraries. TCRdb recomputed calls from the PCR reads with MiXCR, one row per CDR3 protein. The sample carries 600,000 to 700,000 distinct CDR3 sequences, about 60% recorded once. The sequencing sample was made of blood. These receptors originate from a girl aged 2 to 10 with multiple sclerosis.

The chain combines TRBV5-1 with TRBJ2-5, with D possibly being TRBD2 (6 bases). The CDR3 is 15 residues long. Between the trimmed V and J ends, which lost 1 base and 1 base, there was a span of 11 bases. The germline gives CDR1 SGHRS, CDR2 YFSETQ. The CDR3 nucleotides read TGCGCCAGCAGCTTGATTAGCGGTCCCCAAGAGACCCAGTACTTC. As protein: CASSLISGPQETQYF.

The V gene is TRBV4-2, the J gene TRBJ2-3; D gene unclear. This CDR3 comprises 13 residues. The V gene lost 5 bases and the J gene lost 3 bases, with 9 bases spanning the gap. The germline CDR1 and CDR2 sequences are LGHNA and YNFKEQ. The CDR3 region is CASSWGRTDTQYF. CDR3 DNA sequence: TGTGCCAGCAGCTGGGGTCGTACAGATACGCAGTATTTT.

The rearrangement joins TRBV7-2 to TRBJ2-1; possibly TRBD1 for D (6 bases). Per the germline V gene, CDR1 is SGHTA and CDR2 is FQGNSA. This CDR3 is built from 16 residues. V was trimmed by 4 bases and J by 6 bases, leaving 19 bases between them. The CDR3 DNA reads as TGTGCCAGCAGCTCAAACAGGGAAATTCCTAGCAATGAGCAGTTCTTC. This encodes CASSSNREIPSNEQFF. Drawing the rest from reference TRBV7-2 and TRBJ2-1, the complete variable domain is GAGVSQSPSNKVTEKGKDVELRCDPISGHTALYWYRQSLGQGLEFLIYFQGNSAPDKSGLPSDRFSAERTGGSVSTLTIQRTQQEDSAVYLCASSSNREIPSNEQFFGPGTRLTVL.